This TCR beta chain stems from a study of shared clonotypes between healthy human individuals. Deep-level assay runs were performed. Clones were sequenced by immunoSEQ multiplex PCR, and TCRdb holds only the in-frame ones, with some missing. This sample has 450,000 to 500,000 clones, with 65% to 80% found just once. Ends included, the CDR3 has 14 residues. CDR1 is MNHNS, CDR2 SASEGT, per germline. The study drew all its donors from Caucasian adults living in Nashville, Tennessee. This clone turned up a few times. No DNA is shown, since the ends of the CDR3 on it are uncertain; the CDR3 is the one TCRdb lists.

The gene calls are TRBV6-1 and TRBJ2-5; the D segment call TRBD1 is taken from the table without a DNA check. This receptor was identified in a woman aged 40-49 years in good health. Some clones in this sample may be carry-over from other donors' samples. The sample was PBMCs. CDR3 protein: CASILDRTQETQYF.